This T cell receptor (beta chain) was profiled in a study of vaccination effects on CD4 cells after COVID-19. About the research overall: Each participant received a vaccine that was either BNT162b2 or mRNA-1273, given as two doses.

Study-wide results and limits: Researchers reported few convalescent patients and no early post-infection timepoints in the study.

Assay: immunoSEQ multiplex PCR; the TCRdb copy retains only in-frame clones and omits some. The sample lists about 36,000 clones, about three quarters occurring once. A word on this clone: Its matching antigen is unknown.

Viral peptide pools were used in the ViraFEST assay to expand antigen-specific CD4+ T cells, and sequencing came afterward. Following culture for approximately ten days, CD4+ T cells were isolated. PCR confirmed that the person was infected with SARS-CoV-2 between March and December 2020. The source was CD4+ T cells from PBMCs cultured with HCoV-NL63 spike peptides, collected before COVID-19 vaccination. This clonotype was obtained from a human donor who had a prior SARS-CoV-2 infection.

CDR3 protein: CASSPLGLAGGGTDTQYF. The CDR3 DNA is TGTGCCAGCTCACCACTGGGACTAGCGGGAGGAGGCACAGATACGCAGTATTTT. V usage is TRBV18 and J usage is TRBJ2-3, with 15 positions matching TRBD2. There are 18 residues in the CDR3. The germline V gene has CDR1 KGHSH and CDR2 LQKENI. V dropped 1 base and J dropped 1; count of bases not matched to a gene: 3.